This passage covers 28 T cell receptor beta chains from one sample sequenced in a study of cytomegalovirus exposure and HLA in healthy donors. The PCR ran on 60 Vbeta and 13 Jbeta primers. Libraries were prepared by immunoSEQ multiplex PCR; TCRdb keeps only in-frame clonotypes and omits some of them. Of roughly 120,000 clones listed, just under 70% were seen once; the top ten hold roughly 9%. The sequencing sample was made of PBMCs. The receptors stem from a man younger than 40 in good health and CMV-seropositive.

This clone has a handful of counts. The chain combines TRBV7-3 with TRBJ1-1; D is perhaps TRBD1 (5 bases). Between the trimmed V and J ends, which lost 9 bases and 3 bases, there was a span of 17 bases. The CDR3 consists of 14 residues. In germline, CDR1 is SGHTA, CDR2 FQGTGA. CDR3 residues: CASLLGARDTEAFF. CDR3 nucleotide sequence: TGTGCCAGTCTCCTAGGGGCTCGGGACACTGAAGCTTTCTTT.

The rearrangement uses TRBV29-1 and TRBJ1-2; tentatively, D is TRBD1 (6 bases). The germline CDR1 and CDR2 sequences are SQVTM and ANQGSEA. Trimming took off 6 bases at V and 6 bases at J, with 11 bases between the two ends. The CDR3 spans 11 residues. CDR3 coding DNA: TGCAGCGTCCTAGGGGGGGATGGCTACACCTTC. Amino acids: CSVLGGDGYTF.

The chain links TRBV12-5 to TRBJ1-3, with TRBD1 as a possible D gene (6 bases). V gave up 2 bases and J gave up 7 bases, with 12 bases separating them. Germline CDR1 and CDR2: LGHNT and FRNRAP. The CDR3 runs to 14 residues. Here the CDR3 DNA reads TGTGCTAGTGGTTTGTCCGGGCAGGGGAACACCATATATTTT. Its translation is CASGLSGQGNTIYF.

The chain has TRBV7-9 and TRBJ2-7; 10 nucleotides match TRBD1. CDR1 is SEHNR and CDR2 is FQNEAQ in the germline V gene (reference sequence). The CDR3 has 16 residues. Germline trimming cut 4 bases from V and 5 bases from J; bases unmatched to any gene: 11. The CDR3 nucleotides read TGTGCCAGCAGCTCCGACAGGGGGCTCGTGTTTAACGAGCAGTACTTC. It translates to CASSSDRGLVFNEQYF.

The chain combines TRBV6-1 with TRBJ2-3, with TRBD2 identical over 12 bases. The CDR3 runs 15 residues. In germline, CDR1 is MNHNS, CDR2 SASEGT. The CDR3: CAYRLAGGPTDTQYF. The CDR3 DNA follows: TGTGCTTACCGTCTAGCGGGAGGGCCAACCGATACGCAGTATTTT.

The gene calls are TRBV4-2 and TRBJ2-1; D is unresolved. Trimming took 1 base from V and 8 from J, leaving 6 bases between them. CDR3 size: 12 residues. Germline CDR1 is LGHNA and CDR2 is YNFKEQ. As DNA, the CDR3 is TGTGCCAGCAGCCAAGGCGTTGATGAGCAGTTCTTC. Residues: CASSQGVDEQFF.

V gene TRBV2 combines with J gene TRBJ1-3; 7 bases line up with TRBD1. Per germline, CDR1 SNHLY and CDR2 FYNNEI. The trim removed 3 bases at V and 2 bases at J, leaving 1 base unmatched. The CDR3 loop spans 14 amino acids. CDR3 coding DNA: TGTGCCAGCAGTGACCAGGGGGCTGGAAACACCATATATTTT. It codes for CASSDQGAGNTIYF.

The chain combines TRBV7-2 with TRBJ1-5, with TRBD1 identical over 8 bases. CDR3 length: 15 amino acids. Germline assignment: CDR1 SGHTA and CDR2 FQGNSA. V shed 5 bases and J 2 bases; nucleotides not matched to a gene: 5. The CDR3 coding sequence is TGTGCCAGCAGCCCGGCAGGGGGCGGCAATCAGCCCCAGCATTTT. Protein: CASSPAGGGNQPQHF.

This CDR3 reads CASSLARQGAGELFF. CDR3 coding DNA: TGCGCCAGCAGCTTGGCCCGACAGGGGGCCGGGGAGCTGTTTTTT. This chain uses TRBV5-1 with TRBJ2-2; TRBD1 matches 9 bases. The CDR3 has 15 amino acids. Germline CDR1 SGHRS, CDR2 YFSETQ. Unmatched junction bases numbered 3, after V lost 0 bases and J lost 6 bases. Drawing the rest from reference TRBV5-1 and TRBJ2-2, the complete variable domain is KAGVTQTPRYLIKTRGQQVTLSCSPISGHRSVSWYQQTPGQGLQFLFEYFSETQRNKGNFPGRFSGRQFSNSRSEMNVSTLELGDSALYLCASSLARQGAGELFFGEGSRLTVL.

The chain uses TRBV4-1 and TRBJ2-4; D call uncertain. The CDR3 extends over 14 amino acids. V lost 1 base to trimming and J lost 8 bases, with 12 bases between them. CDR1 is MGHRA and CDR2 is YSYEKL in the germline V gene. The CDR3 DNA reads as TGCGCCAGCAGCCAAGGAGTTCTGTTGGACATTCAGTACTTC. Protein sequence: CASSQGVLLDIQYF.

CDR3 residues: CASSLEGGSPGNTIYF. CDR3 bases: TGCGCCAGCAGCTTGGAAGGAGGCTCTCCTGGAAACACCATATATTTT. The chain links TRBV5-1 to TRBJ1-3, with D hard to call. V was pared by 0 bases and J by 2 bases, with 12 bases between. Per germline, CDR1 SGHRS and CDR2 YFSETQ. The CDR3 is made up of 16 amino acids.

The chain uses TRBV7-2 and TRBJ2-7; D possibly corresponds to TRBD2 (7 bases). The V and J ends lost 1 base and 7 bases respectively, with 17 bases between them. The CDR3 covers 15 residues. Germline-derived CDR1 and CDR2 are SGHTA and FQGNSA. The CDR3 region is CASSLVGGGFGEQYV. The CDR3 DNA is TGTGCCAGCAGCTTAGTAGGGGGGGGCTTTGGAGAGCAGTACGTC.

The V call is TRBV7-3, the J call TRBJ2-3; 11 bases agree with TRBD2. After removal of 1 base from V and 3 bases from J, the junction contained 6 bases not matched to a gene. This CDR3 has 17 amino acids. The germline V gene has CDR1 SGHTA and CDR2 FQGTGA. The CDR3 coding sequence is TGTGCCAGCAGCTTAAGTCGGGTAGCGGGAGGGACAGATACGCAGTATTTT. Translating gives CASSLSRVAGGTDTQYF.

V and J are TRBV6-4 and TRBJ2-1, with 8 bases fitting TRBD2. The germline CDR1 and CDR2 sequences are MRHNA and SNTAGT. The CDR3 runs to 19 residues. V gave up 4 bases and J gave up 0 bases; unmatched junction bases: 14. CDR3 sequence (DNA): TGTGCCAGCAGTGCAGCGGGAGTGGAGGCCCGAAGCTCCTACAATGAGCAGTTCTTC. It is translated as CASSAAGVEARSSYNEQFF.

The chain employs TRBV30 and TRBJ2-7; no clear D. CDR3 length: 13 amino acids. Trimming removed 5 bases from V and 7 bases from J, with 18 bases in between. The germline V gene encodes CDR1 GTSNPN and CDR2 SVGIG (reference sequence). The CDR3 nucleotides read TGTGCCTGGGTGGCCCGGGTCTCTGGGGAGCAGTACTTC. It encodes CAWVARVSGEQYF.

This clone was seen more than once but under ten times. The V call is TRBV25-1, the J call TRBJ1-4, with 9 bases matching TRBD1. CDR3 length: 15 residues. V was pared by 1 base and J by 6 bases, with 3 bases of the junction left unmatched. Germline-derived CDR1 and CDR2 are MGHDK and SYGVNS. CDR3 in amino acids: CASSEWGTGYEKLFF. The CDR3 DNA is TGTGCCAGCAGTGAATGGGGGACAGGGTATGAAAAACTGTTTTTT.

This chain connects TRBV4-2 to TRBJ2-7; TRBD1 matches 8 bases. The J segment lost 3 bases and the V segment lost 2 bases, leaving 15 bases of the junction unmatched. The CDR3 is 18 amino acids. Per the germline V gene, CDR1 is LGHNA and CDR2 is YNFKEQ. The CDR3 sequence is CASSQQRQTGTGFYEQYF. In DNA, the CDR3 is TGTGCCAGCAGCCAACAAAGACAAACCGGGACAGGCTTCTACGAGCAGTACTTC.

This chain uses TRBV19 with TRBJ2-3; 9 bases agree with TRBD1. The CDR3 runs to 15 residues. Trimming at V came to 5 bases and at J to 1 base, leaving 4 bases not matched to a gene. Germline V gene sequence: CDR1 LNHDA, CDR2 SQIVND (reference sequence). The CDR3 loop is CASSRQGVGTDTQYF. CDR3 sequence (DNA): TGTGCCAGTAGTCGACAGGGGGTGGGCACAGATACGCAGTATTTT.

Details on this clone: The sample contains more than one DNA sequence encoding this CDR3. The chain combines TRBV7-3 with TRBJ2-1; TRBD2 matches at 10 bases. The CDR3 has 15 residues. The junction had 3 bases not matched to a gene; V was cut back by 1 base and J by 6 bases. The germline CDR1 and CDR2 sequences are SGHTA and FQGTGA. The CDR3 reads CASSLILAGVNEQFF. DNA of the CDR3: TGTGCCAGCAGCTTAATCCTAGCGGGGGTCAATGAGCAGTTCTTC.

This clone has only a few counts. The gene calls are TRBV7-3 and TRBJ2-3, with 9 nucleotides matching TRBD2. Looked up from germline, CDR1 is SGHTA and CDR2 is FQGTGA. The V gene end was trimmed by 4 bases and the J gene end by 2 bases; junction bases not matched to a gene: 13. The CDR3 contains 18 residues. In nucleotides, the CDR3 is TGTGCCAGCAGCTCCCCGGTCACGAGCGGGGGGCTCACAGATACGCAGTATTTT. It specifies CASSSPVTSGGLTDTQYF.

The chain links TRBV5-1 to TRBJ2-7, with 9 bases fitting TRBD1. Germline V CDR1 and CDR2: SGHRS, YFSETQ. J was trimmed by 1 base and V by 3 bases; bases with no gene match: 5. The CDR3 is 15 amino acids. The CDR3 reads CASSSPGTGSYEQYF. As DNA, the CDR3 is TGCGCCAGCAGCTCTCCGGGGACAGGGTCCTACGAGCAGTACTTC.

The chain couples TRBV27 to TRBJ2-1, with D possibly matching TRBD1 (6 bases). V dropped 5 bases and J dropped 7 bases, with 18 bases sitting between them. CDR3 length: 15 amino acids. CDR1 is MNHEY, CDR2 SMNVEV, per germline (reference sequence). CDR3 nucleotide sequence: TGTGCCAGCAGTCGCGACAGGTGGAAGCCAAATGAGCAGTTCTTC. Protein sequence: CASSRDRWKPNEQFF.

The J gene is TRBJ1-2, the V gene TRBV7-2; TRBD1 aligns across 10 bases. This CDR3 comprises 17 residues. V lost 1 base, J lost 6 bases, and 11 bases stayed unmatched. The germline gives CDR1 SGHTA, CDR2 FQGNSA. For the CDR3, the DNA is TGTGCCAGCAGCTTAGGAGGGACAGGGGCCAAACTAGATGGCTACACCTTC. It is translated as CASSLGGTGAKLDGYTF.

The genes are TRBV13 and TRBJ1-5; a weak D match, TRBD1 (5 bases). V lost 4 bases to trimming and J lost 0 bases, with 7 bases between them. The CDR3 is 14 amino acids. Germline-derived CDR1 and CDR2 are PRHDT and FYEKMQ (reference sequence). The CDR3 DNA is TGTGCCAGCAGCTCGACAGATAGCAATCAGCCCCAGCATTTT. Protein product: CASSSTDSNQPQHF.

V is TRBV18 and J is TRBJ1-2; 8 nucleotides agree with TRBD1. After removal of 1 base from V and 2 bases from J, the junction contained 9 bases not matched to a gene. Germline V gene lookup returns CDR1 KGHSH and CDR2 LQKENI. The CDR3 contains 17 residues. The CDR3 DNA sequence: TGTGCCAGCTCACCACTATCCTCCAGGGGGCAAAACTATGGCTACACCTTC. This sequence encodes CASSPLSSRGQNYGYTF.

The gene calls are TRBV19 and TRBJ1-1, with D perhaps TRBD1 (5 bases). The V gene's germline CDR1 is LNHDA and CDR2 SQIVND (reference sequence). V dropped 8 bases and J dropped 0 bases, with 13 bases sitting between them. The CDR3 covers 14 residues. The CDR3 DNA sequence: TGTGCCAGTTCACCTACAGGCATGAACACTGAAGCTTTCTTT. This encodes CASSPTGMNTEAFF.

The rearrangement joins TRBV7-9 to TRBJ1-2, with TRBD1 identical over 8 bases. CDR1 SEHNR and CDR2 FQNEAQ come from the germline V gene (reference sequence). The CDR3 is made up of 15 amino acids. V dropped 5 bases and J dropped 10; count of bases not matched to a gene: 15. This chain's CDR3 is CASSTTTGELDDYTF. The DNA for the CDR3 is TGTGCCAGCAGCACGACGACAGGGGAGCTTGATGACTACACCTTC.

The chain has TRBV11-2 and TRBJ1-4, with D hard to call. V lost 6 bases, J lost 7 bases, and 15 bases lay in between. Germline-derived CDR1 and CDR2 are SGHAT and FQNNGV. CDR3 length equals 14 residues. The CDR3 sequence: CASSPGLRGEKLFF. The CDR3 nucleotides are TGTGCCAGCAGTCCTGGACTACGAGGTGAAAAACTGTTTTTT.